The next 2 T cell receptor beta chains were all read from a single sample in a study of Ad26.COV2.S vaccination and SARS-CoV-2 variants. The repertoire was sequenced with immunoSEQ multiplex PCR; TCRdb's copy has only in-frame clones and lacks some. The sample records about 680,000 clones, 89% being singletons. The treatment denotes: 19 received Ad26.COV2.S at low or high dose, single or two shots; about five received placebo; per-sample allocation not given. Sample collection was performed on day 63 after the first vaccine or placebo injection. Sequencing used peripheral blood, obtained in a trial of Ad26.COV2.S vaccine versus placebo. The origin of the receptors is a person aged 18-60 years who received the Ad26.COV2.S COVID-19 vaccine or a placebo.

The V gene is TRBV4-1, the J gene TRBJ2-7, with D perhaps matching TRBD2 (6 bases). Looked up from germline, CDR1 is MGHRA and CDR2 is YSYEKL. The CDR3 has 15 amino acids. The V gene lost 0 bases and the J gene lost 3 bases, with 12 bases spanning the gap. CDR3 sequence: CASSQEKGAGYEQYF. CDR3 nucleotides: TGCGCCAGCAGCCAAGAGAAGGGAGCGGGCTACGAGCAGTACTTC.

This clone was seen only a few times. This rearrangement joins TRBV10-1 to TRBJ2-2; 7 bases fit TRBD2. The CDR3 has 16 amino acids. The germline gives CDR1 WNHNN, CDR2 SYGVQD (reference sequence). The trim removed 2 bases at V and 0 bases at J, leaving 3 bases unmatched. The CDR3 here is CASSEITSANTGELFF. In DNA, the CDR3 is TGCGCCAGCAGTGAGATAACTAGCGCGAACACCGGGGAGCTGTTTTTT.